What follows is one T cell receptor beta chain and its context. Its specificity is unknown. This sample was included in a study of cytomegalovirus exposure and HLA in healthy donors. General study results and limits: Trimming of TCR beta V- and J-genes showed a link, identified in a later analysis, to a missense DCLRE1C variant. It was approximately 150 TCR beta chains that were listed as cytomegalovirus-associated. Previous analysis showed most TCR beta V segments were productive about 87% or about 30% of the time. Presence/absence analyses rested on an assumption that sequencing depth was roughly uniform across donors.

Both 60 Vbeta primers and 13 Jbeta primers went into the PCR. Assay: immunoSEQ multiplex PCR; the TCRdb copy retains only in-frame clones and omits some. The sample has about 160,000 clones, around 80% seen once. CDR1 and CDR2 (germline): SGHRS, YFSETQ. Unmatched junction bases numbered 0, after V lost 4 bases and J lost 8 bases. The CDR3 totals 11 residues. The sample consisted of PBMCs. This chain links TRBV5-1 with TRBJ2-1; the match to TRBD2 covers 7 bases. This TCR was sampled from a boy under 10 years old in good health and CMV-seronegative. CDR3 region: CASSGGDEQFF. In DNA, the CDR3 is TGCGCCAGCAGCGGGGGGGATGAGCAGTTCTTC.